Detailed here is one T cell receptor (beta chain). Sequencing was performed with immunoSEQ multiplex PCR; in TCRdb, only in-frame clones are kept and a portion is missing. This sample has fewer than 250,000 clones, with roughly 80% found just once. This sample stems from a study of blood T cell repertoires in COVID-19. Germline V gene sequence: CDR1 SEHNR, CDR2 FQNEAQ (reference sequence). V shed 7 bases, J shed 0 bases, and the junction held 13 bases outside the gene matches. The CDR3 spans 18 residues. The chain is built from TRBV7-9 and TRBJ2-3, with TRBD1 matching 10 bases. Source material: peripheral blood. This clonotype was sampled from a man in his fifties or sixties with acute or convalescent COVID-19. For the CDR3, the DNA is TGTGCCAGCACCCCACGAAACCCGGGACAGGGGAGCACAGATACGCAGTATTTT. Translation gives CASTPRNPGQGSTDTQYF.